The 7 T cell receptor beta chains presented below share a single source sample, sequenced in a study of blood T cells in healthy people across ages. PCR was performed a second time for about 6 to 12 cycles using a sample-barcoded 5' primer and a J-beta primer mix. One entry per CDR3 protein, called by TCRdb with MiXCR from the 5' RACE reads. The sample shows roughly 800,000 distinct CDR3 sequences, about 37% of them seen only once. Material for sequencing was blood. All receptors derive from a man aged 18 to 30 in good health.

CDR3 sequence reads: CASSAYDRVYGYTF. The CDR3 nucleotides are TGTGCCAGCAGTGCCTACGACAGGGTCTATGGCTACACCTTC. The genes are TRBV2 and TRBJ1-2; TRBD1 agrees at 7 bases. The CDR3 length is 14 residues. Germline V gene lookup returns CDR1 SNHLY and CDR2 FYNNEI. Losses at the gene ends were 4 bases for V and 4 bases for J; bases not matched to a gene: 6.

The chain employs TRBV9 and TRBJ2-2, with a possible D match to TRBD1 (5 bases). The CDR3 covers 15 residues. Germline CDR1 is SGDLS and CDR2 is YYNGEE. V gave up 0 bases and J gave up 4 bases, with 10 bases separating them. Here the CDR3 reads CASSVEGIGTGELFF. CDR3 DNA sequence: TGTGCCAGCAGCGTAGAGGGGATTGGCACCGGGGAGCTGTTTTTT. The full variable domain, rest sourced from reference TRBV9 and TRBJ2-2, is DSGVTQTPKHLITATGQRVTLRCSPRSGDLSVYWYQQSLDQGLQFLIQYYNGEERAKGNILERFSAQQFPDLHSELNLSSLELGDSALYFCASSVEGIGTGELFFGEGSRLTVL.

The chain links TRBV12-3 or TRBV12-4 to TRBJ2-7; D possibly corresponds to TRBD1 (5 bases). The CDR3 loop spans 15 amino acids. Trimming took off 2 bases at V and 7 bases at J, with 18 bases between the two ends. Here the CDR3 reads CASSLSQGRYNEQYF. CDR3 coding DNA: TGTGCCAGCAGTTTATCCCAGGGCCGGTACAATGAGCAGTACTTC.

This clonotype was counted between two and nine times. The chain links TRBV30 to TRBJ1-2, with no clear D. Per the germline V gene, CDR1 is GTSNPN and CDR2 is SVGIG (reference sequence). V was cut by 2 bases and J by 5 bases, with 6 bases left in between. The CDR3 loop spans 11 amino acids. The CDR3 DNA sequence: TGTGCCTGGAGTAGCCGTTATGGCTACACCTTC. The encoded protein is CAWSSRYGYTF. The variable domain in full, with the rest retrieved from reference TRBV30 and TRBJ1-2, is SQTIHQWPATLVQPVGSPLSLECTVEGTSNPNLYWYRQAAGRGLQLLFYSVGIGQISSEVPQNLSASRPQDRQFILSSKKLLLSDSGFYLCAWSSRYGYTFGSGTRLTVV.

This clonotype was picked up a small number of times. The chain employs TRBV28 and TRBJ1-1, with a weak D call TRBD1 (5 bases). With 5 bases removed from V and 11 bases from J, the gap between germline ends came to 15 bases. The CDR3 runs to 12 residues. The germline gives CDR1 MDHEN, CDR2 SYDVKM. For the CDR3, the DNA is TGTGCCAGCAGTGTATCGGGGGTGTGGGCTTTCTTT. Its protein product is CASSVSGVWAFF.

The J gene is TRBJ2-7, the V gene TRBV5-1; D might be TRBD1 (5 bases). The CDR3 sequence is 13 residues long. V gave up 7 bases and J gave up 3 bases, with 14 bases separating them. CDR1 and CDR2 from the germline V gene are SGHRS and YFSETQ. CDR3 in amino acids: CASGSDMSYEQYF. CDR3 in DNA: TGCGCCAGCGGCTCGGACATGAGCTACGAGCAGTACTTC. The full variable domain, with the rest looked up from reference TRBV5-1 and TRBJ2-7, is KAGVTQTPRYLIKTRGQQVTLSCSPISGHRSVSWYQQTPGQGLQFLFEYFSETQRNKGNFPGRFSGRQFSNSRSEMNVSTLELGDSALYLCASGSDMSYEQYFGPGTRLTVT.

The chain combines TRBV5-1 with TRBJ1-1, with D tentatively TRBD1 (5 bases). The germline gives CDR1 SGHRS, CDR2 YFSETQ. V was pared by 0 bases and J by 2 bases, with 20 bases between. The CDR3 sequence is 18 residues long. CDR3 nucleotides: TGCGCCAGCAGCTTGGCCGGATTAGGGGTCGTAACCAACACTGAAGCTTTCTTT. Amino acids: CASSLAGLGVVTNTEAFF.